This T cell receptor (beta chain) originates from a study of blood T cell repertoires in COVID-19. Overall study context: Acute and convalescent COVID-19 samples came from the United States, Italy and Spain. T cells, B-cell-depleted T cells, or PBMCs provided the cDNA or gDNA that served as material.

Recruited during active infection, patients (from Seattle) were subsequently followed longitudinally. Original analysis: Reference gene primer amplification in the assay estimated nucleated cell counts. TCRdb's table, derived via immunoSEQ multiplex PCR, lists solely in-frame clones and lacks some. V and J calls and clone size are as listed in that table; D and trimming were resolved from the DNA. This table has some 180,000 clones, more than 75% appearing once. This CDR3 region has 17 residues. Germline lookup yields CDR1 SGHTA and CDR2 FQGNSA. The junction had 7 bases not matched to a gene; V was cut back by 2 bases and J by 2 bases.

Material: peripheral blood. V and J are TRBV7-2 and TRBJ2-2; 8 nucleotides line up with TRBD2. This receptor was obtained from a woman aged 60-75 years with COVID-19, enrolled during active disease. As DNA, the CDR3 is TGTGCCAGCAGCTTATGGGGTAGCGGGGTAAACACCGGGGAGCTGTTTTTT. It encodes CASSLWGSGVNTGELFF.